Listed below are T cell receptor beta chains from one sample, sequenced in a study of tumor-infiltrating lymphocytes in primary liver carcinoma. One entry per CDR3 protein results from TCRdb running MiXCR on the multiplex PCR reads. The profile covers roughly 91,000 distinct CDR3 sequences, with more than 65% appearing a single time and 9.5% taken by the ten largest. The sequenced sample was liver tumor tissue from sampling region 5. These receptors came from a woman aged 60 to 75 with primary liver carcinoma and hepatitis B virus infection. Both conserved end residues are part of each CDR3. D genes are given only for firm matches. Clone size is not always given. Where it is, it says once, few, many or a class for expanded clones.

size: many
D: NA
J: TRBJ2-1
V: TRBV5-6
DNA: TGTGCCAGCAGCAGACTCTTGAGGGTAGCTCACTCCTCCTACAATGAGCAGTTCTTC
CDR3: CASSRLLRVAHSSYNEQFF

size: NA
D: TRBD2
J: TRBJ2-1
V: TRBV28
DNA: TGTACCAGCAGTCCGATCTTTGGGAGCGGGAGCTCCTACAATGAGCAGTTCTTC
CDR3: CTSSPIFGSGSSYNEQFF

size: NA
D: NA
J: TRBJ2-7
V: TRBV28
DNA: TGTGCCAACAACAATACCCCACCCAGGGGAGAGCAGTACTTC
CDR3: CANNNTPPRGEQYF

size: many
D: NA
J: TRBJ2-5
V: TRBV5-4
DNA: TGTGCCAGCAGCTCGGAACCCGAAGAGACCCAGTACTTC
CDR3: CASSSEPEETQYF

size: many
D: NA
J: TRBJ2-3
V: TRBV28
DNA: TGTGCCAGCAGTTTGCGGCCGGGAGAAGGTACAGATACGCAGTATTTT
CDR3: CASSLRPGEGTDTQYF

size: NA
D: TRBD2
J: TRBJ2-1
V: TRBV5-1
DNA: TGCGCCAGCAGCCAAACGAGGCCCGGGGACTACAATGAGCAGTCCTTC
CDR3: CASSQTRPGDYNEQSF

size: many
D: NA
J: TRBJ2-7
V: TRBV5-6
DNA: TGTGCCAGCAGCTACCGAGACAGCTACGAGCAGTACTTC
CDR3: CASSYRDSYEQYF

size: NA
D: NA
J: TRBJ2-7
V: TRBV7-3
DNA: TGTGCCAGCAGCTTAACGGGTACGGACAGCTACAAGCAGTACTTC
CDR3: CASSLTGTDSYKQYF

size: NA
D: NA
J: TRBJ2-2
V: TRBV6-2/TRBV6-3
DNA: TGTGCTAGCAGTTACTCAAGTTTTCGGACAGATAACAATGGGGAGCTGTTTTTT
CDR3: CASSYSSFRTDNNGELFF

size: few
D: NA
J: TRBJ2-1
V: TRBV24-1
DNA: TGTGCCACCAGTGATTTGACTCCGAGTTTATCCTACAATGAGCAGTTCTTC
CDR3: CATSDLTPSLSYNEQFF

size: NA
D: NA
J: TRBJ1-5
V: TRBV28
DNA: TGTGCCAGCAGTTTATGGGGGGGGCGGATGAGTCAGCCCCAGCATTTT
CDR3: CASSLWGGRMSQPQHF

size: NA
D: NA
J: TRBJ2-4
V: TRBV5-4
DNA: TGTGCCAGCAGCCCCCCGGCGAGCGACAAAACCATTCAGTACTTC
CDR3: CASSPPASDKTIQYF

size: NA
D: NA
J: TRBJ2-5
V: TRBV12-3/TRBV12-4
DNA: TGTGCCAGCAGCACCTACCCCGGGAGCGGAGAGACCCAGTACTTC
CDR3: CASSTYPGSGETQYF

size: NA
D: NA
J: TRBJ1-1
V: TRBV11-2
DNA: TGTGCCAACAACATGACAACGATCACTGAAGCTTTCTTT
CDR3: CANNMTTITEAFF

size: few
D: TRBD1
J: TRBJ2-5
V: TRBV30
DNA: TGTGCCTGGAGTGAGGGACAGGGAAGACGGGAGACCCAGTACTTC
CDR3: CAWSEGQGRRETQYF

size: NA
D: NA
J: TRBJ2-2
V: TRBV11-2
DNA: TGTGCCAGCGGCCAAAGACTTAACACCGGGAAGCTGTTTTTT
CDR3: CASGQRLNTGKLFF

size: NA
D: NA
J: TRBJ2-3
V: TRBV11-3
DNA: TGTGCCAGCAGCTTCGGATTCGGTAACAGCCTCACAGATACGCAGTATTTT
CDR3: CASSFGFGNSLTDTQYF

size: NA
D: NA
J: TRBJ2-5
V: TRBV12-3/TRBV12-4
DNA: TGTGCCAACAGTACCCGGGACACGGAGGCTCAAGAGACCCAGTACTTC
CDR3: CANSTRDTEAQETQYF

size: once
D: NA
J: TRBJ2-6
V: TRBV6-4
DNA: TGTGCCAGCAGTGCAGGGGCCTCCGGGGTCAACGTCCTGACTTTC
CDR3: CASSAGASGVNVLTF

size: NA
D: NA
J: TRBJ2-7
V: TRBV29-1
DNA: TGCAGCTTGAGGACTGGGGGACCCTACAATGAGCAGTACTTC
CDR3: CSLRTGGPYNEQYF

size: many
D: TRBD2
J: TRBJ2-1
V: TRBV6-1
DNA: TGTGCCAGCACCTCCCCTGGGAGCGGGACGGGAAATGAGCAGTTCTTC
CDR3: CASTSPGSGTGNEQFF

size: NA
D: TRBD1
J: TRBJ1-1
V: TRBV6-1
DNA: TGTGCCAGCAGTGAGGACACAGGGGATTCTCCCGCTGAAGCTTTATTT
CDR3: CASSEDTGDSPAEALF